Listed below are T cell receptor beta chains from one sample, sequenced in a study of cytomegalovirus exposure and HLA in healthy donors. Profiled with immunoSEQ multiplex PCR; TCRdb holds only in-frame clones, not every one. The table lists 150,000 to 160,000 clones, 74% of them singletons. The sequencing input was PBMCs. These TCRs come from a man aged 25-40 years in good health and CMV-seronegative. CDR3s include the opening cysteine and the closing phenylalanine or tryptophan. The D gene is left open where the match is weak. Some rows mark clone size as missing; the rest say once, few, many or name a class of expanded clone.

TRBJ1-2 | TRBV28 | - | few | CASSTGFRYGYTF | TGTGCCAGCAGTACAGGGTTCCGCTATGGCTACACCTTC
TRBJ2-2 | TRBV5-1 | TRBD1 | - | CASSPSGQHTGELFF | TGCGCCAGCAGCCCCTCGGGACAGCACACCGGGGAGCTGTTTTTT
TRBJ1-6 | TRBV6-1 | TRBD1 | - | CASSGTGPPLHF | TGTGCCAGCAGTGGGACAGGGCCACCCCTCCACTTT
TRBJ1-1 | TRBV9 | TRBD1 | few | CASSKGQGKKNTEAFF | TGTGCCAGCAGCAAGGGACAGGGGAAGAAGAACACTGAAGCTTTCTTT
TRBJ2-5 | TRBV18 | TRBD1 | few | CASSPNGQGWETQYF | TGTGCCAGCTCACCAAACGGACAGGGATGGGAGACCCAGTACTTC
TRBJ2-6 | TRBV7-3 | - | - | CASSLMGSGANVLTF | TGTGCCAGCAGCTTAATGGGCTCAGGGGCCAACGTCCTGACTTTC
TRBJ2-7 | TRBV27 | TRBD1 | - | CASSSTGATYEQYF | TGTGCCAGCAGTTCGACAGGGGCTACCTACGAGCAGTACTTC
TRBJ1-6 | TRBV28 | - | - | CASSLRTENSPLHF | TGTGCCAGCAGTTTGAGAACAGAGAATTCACCCCTCCACTTT
TRBJ2-7 | TRBV2 | TRBD1 | once | CASSFLGGLYEQYF | TGTGCCAGCAGCTTCCTAGGGGGCCTCTACGAGCAGTACTTC
TRBJ1-3 | TRBV28 | - | - | CASQGTFGNTIYF | TGTGCCAGCCAGGGGACCTTCGGGAACACCATATATTTT
TRBJ2-3 | TRBV19 | TRBD1 | - | CASSRDSPPTDTQYF | TGTGCCAGTAGTAGGGACAGCCCACCTACAGATACGCAGTATTTT
TRBJ2-3 | TRBV7-3 | - | - | CASSGGYTDTQYF | TGTGCCAGCAGCGGGGGGTACACAGATACGCAGTATTTT
TRBJ2-5 | TRBV2 | TRBD2 | - | CASSFRSGGDGETQYF | TGTGCCAGCAGTTTTAGGAGCGGGGGGGATGGGGAGACCCAGTACTTC